This T cell receptor (beta chain) is from a study of T cells of healthy individuals. TCRdb reprocessed the 5' RACE reads with MiXCR, giving one entry per CDR3 protein. The table lists around 63,000 distinct CDR3 sequences, about 16% of them singletons. Per the germline V gene, CDR1 is MNHNY and CDR2 is SVGAGI (reference sequence). The germline V and J ends were trimmed by 2 bases and 7 bases, with 12 bases remaining between them. The length of the CDR3 is 14 residues. This clonotype was observed many times. The sequence derives from a human donor in good health. This chain connects TRBV6-6 to TRBJ2-4, with D unclear. In DNA, the CDR3 is TGTGCCAGCAGTTACAGTGGTCAGAGGAACATTCAGTACTTC. Its protein is CASSYSGQRNIQYF.